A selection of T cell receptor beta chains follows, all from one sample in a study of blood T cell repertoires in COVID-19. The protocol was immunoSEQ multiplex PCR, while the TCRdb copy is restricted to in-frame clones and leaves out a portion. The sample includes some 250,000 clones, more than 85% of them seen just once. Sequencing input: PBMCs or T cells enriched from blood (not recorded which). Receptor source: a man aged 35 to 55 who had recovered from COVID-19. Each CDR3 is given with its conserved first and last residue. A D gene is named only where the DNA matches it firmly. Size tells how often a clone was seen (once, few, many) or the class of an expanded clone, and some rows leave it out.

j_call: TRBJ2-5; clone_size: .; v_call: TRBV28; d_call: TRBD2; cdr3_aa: CASSWTRGGQETQYF; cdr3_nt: TGTGCCAGCAGTTGGACGCGGGGGGGACAAGAGACCCAGTACTTC
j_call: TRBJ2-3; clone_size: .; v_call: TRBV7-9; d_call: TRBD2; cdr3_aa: CASSFTSVDTQYF; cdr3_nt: TGTGCCAGCAGCTTTACTAGCGTGGATACGCAGTATTTT
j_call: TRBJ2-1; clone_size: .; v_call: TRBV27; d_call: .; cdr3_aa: CASSSYREKEQFF; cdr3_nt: TGTGCCAGCAGTTCCTACAGGGAAAAGGAGCAGTTCTTC
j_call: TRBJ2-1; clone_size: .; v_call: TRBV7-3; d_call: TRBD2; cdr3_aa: CASSRGGNYNEQFF; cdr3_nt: TGTGCCAGCAGCCGGGGGGGAAATTACAATGAGCAGTTCTTC
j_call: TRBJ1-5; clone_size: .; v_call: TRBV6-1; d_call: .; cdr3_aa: CASSEAGVLQPQHF; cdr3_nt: TGTGCCAGCAGTGAAGCCGGGGTACTACAGCCCCAGCATTTT
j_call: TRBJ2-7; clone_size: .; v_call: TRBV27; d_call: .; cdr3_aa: CASSLSGWEAIYEQYF; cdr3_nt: TGTGCCAGCAGTTTATCGGGATGGGAGGCCATCTACGAGCAGTACTTC
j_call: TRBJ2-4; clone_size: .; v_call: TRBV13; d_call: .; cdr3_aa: CASCPNQGSENIQYF; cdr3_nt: TGTGCCAGCTGCCCCAACCAGGGGTCCGAAAACATTCAGTACTTC
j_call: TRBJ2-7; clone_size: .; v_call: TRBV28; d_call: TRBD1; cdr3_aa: CASSLPPGQGTYEQYF; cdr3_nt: TGTGCCAGCAGTTTACCTCCGGGACAGGGAACATACGAGCAGTACTTC
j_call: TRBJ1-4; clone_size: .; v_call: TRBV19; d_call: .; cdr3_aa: CASRSRGWDEKLFF; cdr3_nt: TGTGCCAGTAGGTCCCGGGGTTGGGATGAAAAACTGTTTTTT
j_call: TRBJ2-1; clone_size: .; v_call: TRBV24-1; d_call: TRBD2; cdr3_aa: CATSDWEAGYNEQFF; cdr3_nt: TGTGCCACCAGTGATTGGGAAGCGGGGTACAATGAGCAGTTCTTC
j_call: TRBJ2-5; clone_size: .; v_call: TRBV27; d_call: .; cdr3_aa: CASSRRLVAGGETQYF; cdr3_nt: TGTGCCAGCAGTCGTAGGCTTGTGGCCGGGGGAGAGACCCAGTACTTC
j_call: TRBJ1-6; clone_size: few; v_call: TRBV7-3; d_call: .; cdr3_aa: CASSSGGAAYNSPLHF; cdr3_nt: TGTGCCAGCAGCTCTGGAGGGGCTGCCTATAATTCACCCCTCCACTTT
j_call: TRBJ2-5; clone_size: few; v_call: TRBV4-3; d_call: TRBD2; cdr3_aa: CASSLTSGLQETQYF; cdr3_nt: TGCGCCAGCAGCCTGACTAGCGGGTTACAAGAGACCCAGTACTTC
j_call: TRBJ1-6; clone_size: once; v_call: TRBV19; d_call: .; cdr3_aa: CASHVRDNSPLHF; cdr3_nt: TGTGCCAGTCACGTTCGGGATAATTCACCCCTCCACTTT
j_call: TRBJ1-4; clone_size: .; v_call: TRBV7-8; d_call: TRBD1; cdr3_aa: CASSLQGALTNEKLFF; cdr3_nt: TGTGCCAGCAGCTTACAGGGGGCTTTAACTAATGAAAAACTGTTTTTT
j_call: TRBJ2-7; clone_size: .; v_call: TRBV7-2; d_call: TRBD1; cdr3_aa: CASSTTGGSYEQYF; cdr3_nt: TGTGCCAGCAGCACGACAGGGGGCTCCTACGAGCAGTACTTC
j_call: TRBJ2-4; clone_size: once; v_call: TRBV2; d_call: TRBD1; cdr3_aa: CASSVGYITKTGELAKNIQYF; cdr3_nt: TGTGCCAGCAGTGTTGGCTATATAACAAAAACAGGGGAGCTAGCCAAAAACATTCAGTACTTC
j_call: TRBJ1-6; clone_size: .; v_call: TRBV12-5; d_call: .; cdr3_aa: CASPRKCNSPLHF; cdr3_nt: TGTGCTAGTCCGAGAAAGTGTAATTCACCCCTCCACTTT
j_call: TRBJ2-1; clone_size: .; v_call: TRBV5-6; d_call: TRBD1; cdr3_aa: CASSLTGTDYNEQFF; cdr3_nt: TGTGCCAGCAGCCTTACCGGGACAGACTACAATGAGCAGTTCTTC
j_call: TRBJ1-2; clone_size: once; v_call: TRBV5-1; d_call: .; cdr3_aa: CASSSDGSGLYGYTF; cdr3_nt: TGCGCCAGCAGCTCCGACGGAAGCGGACTCTATGGCTACACCTTC
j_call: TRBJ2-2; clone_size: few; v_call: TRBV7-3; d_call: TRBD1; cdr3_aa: CASSSQQGDTGELFF; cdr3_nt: TGTGCCAGCAGCTCCCAACAGGGGGACACCGGGGAGCTGTTTTTT
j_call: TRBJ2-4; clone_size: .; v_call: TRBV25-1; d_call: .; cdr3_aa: CASSPAFLTGIAKNIQYF; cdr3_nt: TGTGCCAGCAGCCCAGCGTTTTTAACAGGGATAGCCAAAAACATTCAGTACTTC
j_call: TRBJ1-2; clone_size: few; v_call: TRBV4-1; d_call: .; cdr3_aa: CASSQIPANYGYTF; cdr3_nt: TGCGCCAGCAGCCAAATTCCAGCTAACTATGGCTACACCTTC
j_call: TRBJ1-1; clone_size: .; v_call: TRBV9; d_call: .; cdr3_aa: CASSPRTGLQNTEAFF; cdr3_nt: TGTGCCAGCAGCCCGCGAACGGGTTTACAAAACACTGAAGCTTTCTTT
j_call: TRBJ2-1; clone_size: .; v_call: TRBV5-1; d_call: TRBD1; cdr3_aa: CASSSRATGAYNEQFF; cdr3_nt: TGCGCCAGCAGCTCGCGCGCCACAGGGGCGTACAATGAGCAGTTCTTC
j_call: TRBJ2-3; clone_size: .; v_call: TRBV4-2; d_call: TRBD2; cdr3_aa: CASSQVPAGGADDTQYF; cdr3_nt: TGTGCCAGCAGCCAAGTCCCAGCGGGAGGGGCTGATGATACGCAGTATTTT
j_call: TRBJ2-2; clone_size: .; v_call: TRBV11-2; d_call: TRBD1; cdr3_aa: CASTRDGQGVHELFF; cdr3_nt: TGTGCCAGCACAAGAGACGGACAGGGAGTACACGAGCTGTTTTTT
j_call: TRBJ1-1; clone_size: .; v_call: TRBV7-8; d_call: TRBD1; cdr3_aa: CASSPGQGAYTEAFF; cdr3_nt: TGTGCCAGCAGCCCCGGACAGGGGGCTTACACTGAAGCTTTCTTT
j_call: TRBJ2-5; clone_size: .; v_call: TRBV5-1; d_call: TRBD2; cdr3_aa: CASSSLAGETQYF; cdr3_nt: TGCGCCAGCAGTTCTCTAGCGGGAGAGACCCAGTACTTC
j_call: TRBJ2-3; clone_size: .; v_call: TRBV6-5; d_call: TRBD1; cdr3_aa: CASSYRDRVDTQYF; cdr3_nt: TGTGCCAGCAGCTACCGGGACAGGGTAGATACGCAGTATTTT
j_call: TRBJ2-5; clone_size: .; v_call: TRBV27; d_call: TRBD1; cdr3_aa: CASSFRDRWSETQYF; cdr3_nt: TGTGCCAGCAGTTTTCGGGACAGGTGGTCGGAGACCCAGTACTTC
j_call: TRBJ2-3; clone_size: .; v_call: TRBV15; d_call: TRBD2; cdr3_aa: CATSKSGARNPTSNTDTQYF; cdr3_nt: TGTGCCACCAGCAAAAGCGGGGCCCGGAACCCCACAAGCAACACAGATACGCAGTATTTT
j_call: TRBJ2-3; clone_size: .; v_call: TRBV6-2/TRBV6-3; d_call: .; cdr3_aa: CASSGLRRGDTQYF; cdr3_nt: TGTGCCAGCAGTGGACTCCGGAGGGGTGATACGCAGTATTTT
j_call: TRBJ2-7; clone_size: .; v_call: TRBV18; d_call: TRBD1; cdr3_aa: CASSPRQGNSYEQYF; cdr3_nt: TGTGCCAGCTCACCACGACAGGGGAACTCCTACGAGCAGTACTTC
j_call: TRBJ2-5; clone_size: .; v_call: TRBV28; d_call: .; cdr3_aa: CASKEGGQETQYF; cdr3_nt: TGTGCCAGTAAGGAGGGAGGCCAAGAGACCCAGTACTTC
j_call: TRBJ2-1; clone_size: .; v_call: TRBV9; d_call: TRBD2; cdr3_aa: CASSVVRTSGAEQFF; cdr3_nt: TGTGCCAGCAGCGTAGTGCGGACTAGCGGCGCGGAGCAGTTCTTC
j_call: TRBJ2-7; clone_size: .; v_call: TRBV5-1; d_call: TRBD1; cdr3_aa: CASSLAPDRPRGSYEQYF; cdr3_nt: TGCGCCAGCAGCTTGGCCCCCGACCGCCCCAGGGGGTCCTACGAGCAGTACTTC
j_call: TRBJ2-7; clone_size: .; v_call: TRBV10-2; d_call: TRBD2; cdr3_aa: CASGLAGDTYEQYF; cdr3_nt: TGCGCCAGCGGCCTAGCGGGAGACACCTACGAGCAGTACTTC
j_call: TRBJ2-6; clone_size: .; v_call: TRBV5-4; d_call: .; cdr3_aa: CASSRHSDSRPGANVLTF; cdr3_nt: TGTGCCAGCAGTCGTCATTCGGACAGCCGACCTGGGGCCAACGTCCTGACTTTC
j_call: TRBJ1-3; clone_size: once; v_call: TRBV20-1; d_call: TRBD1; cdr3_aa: CSASSQGATPDSGNTIYF; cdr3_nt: TGCAGTGCTAGTAGCCAGGGGGCTACACCCGACTCGGGAAACACCATATATTTT
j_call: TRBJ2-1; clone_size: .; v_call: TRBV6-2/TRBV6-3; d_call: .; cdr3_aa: CASSRLLDSGTSYNEQFF; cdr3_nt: TGTGCCAGCAGTCGCCTACTCGATAGCGGAACCTCCTACAATGAGCAGTTCTTC
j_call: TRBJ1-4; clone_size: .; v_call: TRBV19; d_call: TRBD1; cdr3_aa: CASSEGAQEKLFF; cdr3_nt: TGTGCCAGTAGTGAGGGGGCTCAGGAAAAACTGTTTTTT